These T cell receptor beta chains were read from a single sample in a study of T cell changes during pregnancy in multiple sclerosis. Generated by immunoSEQ multiplex PCR, the TCRdb table keeps only in-frame clones and is missing some. The table has 30,000 to 50,000 clones, 91% seen once. The input for sequencing was CD4+ T cells from peripheral blood mononuclear cells, taken in the third trimester of pregnancy. These receptors all stem from a female donor in good health, enrolled as a control in a pregnancy study. CDR3s include the opening cysteine and the closing phenylalanine or tryptophan. Fields, in order: J gene, D gene, V gene, clone size, CDR3 DNA, CDR3 protein. D genes are given only for firm matches. Rows may omit the clone size; those that give it use once, few, many or a size class.

TRBJ2-3	-	TRBV9	-	TGTGCCAGCAGCGTGGGCCAGGGGAAGGGCACAGATACGCAGTATTTT	CASSVGQGKGTDTQYF
TRBJ2-7	TRBD2	TRBV10-3	-	TGTGCCATCGCGGGCCGTCGGGGCAAGCGGGAGGAGCAGTACTTC	CAIAGRRGKREEQYF
TRBJ2-5	-	TRBV25-1	-	TGTGCCAGCAGTGATTTAACAAAGGGGCCCCCGGCCCAGTACTTC	CASSDLTKGPPAQYF
TRBJ1-2	TRBD1	TRBV6-5	-	TGTGCCAGCAGTGTGACAGGGGCGAATGGCTACACCTTC	CASSVTGANGYTF
TRBJ2-1	-	TRBV7-2	-	TGTGCCAGCAGCGTTATAATCACTAGTCCCAATGAGCAGTTCTTC	CASSVIITSPNEQFF
TRBJ1-4	TRBD1	TRBV11-2	-	TGTGCCAGCAGCTTAATCGGTGGGAGACAGGGGGAAAATGAAAAACTGTTTTTT	CASSLIGGRQGENEKLFF
TRBJ1-6	-	TRBV7-9	few	TGTGCCAGCAGCTTCCCCGACAGGACCCTTTCACCCCTCCACTTT	CASSFPDRTLSPLHF
TRBJ2-5	TRBD2	TRBV18	-	TGTGCCAGCTCACCGGGGGGGCAAGAGACCCAGTACTTC	CASSPGGQETQYF
TRBJ2-1	TRBD2	TRBV11-2	-	TGTGCCAGCAGCTCCGGCCTAGCGGGAGGATGTGAGCAGTTCTTC	CASSSGLAGGCEQFF
TRBJ1-4	-	TRBV5-6	once	TGTGCCAGCAGCGCCCGTTCGGGAGCTAATGAAAAACTGTTTTTT	CASSARSGANEKLFF
TRBJ1-2	-	TRBV19	-	TGTGCCAGTAGTATGCCCTCCGACAGGCACTATGGCTACACCTTC	CASSMPSDRHYGYTF
TRBJ2-3	TRBD2	TRBV7-3	-	TGTGCCAGCACCCCAGCGGGGGGGCGGGACACGCAGTATTTT	CASTPAGGRDTQYF
TRBJ2-7	TRBD2	TRBV5-5	once	TGTGCCAGCAGCTTGGGACGGGGGGGAACCTACGAGCAGTACTTC	CASSLGRGGTYEQYF
TRBJ1-5	-	TRBV2	-	TGTGCCAGCAGTGACGAGGGTCGGAGCAATCAGCCCCAGCATTTT	CASSDEGRSNQPQHF
TRBJ2-1	-	TRBV7-2	-	TGTGCCAGCAGCTCGACTAGGGCTAGCTCCTACAATGAGCAGTTCTTC	CASSSTRASSYNEQFF
TRBJ1-4	-	TRBV6-1	-	TGTGCCAGCAGTGAAGGAACGGAGGGCTCGAAACTGTTTTTT	CASSEGTEGSKLFF
TRBJ2-2	TRBD2	TRBV12-5	once	TGTGCTAGTGGTTTGTCAATAGCGGGAGAAGCCACCGGGGAGCTGTTTTTT	CASGLSIAGEATGELFF
TRBJ2-3	-	TRBV28	-	TGTGCCAGCAGTTTCTCCACACTGGGGCGCGGTACAGATACGCAGTATTTT	CASSFSTLGRGTDTQYF
TRBJ2-2	-	TRBV27	once	TGTGCCAGCAGGCTCTACGTTCGCACCGGGGAGCTGTTTTTT	CASRLYVRTGELFF
TRBJ1-2	-	TRBV30	-	TGTGCCTGGAGTTCCTCGGGGGGCGATGGCTACACCTTC	CAWSSSGGDGYTF
TRBJ2-2	-	TRBV5-1	-	TGCGCCAGCAGCGTCCGGGACAAGGGGTCCACCGGGGAGCTGTTTTTT	CASSVRDKGSTGELFF
TRBJ2-3	TRBD2	TRBV6-4	-	TGTGCCAGCAGTCCGACTAGCGGGAGCACAGATACGCAGTATTTT	CASSPTSGSTDTQYF
TRBJ1-6	TRBD1	TRBV4-1	few	TGCGCCAGCAGCCAAACGGACAGGAGGCATAATTCACCCCTCCACTTT	CASSQTDRRHNSPLHF
TRBJ2-7	TRBD1	TRBV6-7	-	TGTGCCAGCAGTTACACCCCCGGGACAGGGCTTTCTTGGTACGAGCAGTACTTC	CASSYTPGTGLSWYEQYF
TRBJ2-1	TRBD1	TRBV5-1	-	TGCGCCAGCAGCTTGGGCCAGGGGGCTTTAAATGAGCAGTTCTTC	CASSLGQGALNEQFF
TRBJ1-3	-	TRBV7-3	-	TGTGCCAGCAGCACCCAGGGGTCCGGAAACACCATATATTTT	CASSTQGSGNTIYF
TRBJ2-7	TRBD2	TRBV7-2	-	TGTGCCAGCAGCTCCGGGACTAGCGGGGCCTACGAGCAGTACTTC	CASSSGTSGAYEQYF
TRBJ1-1	TRBD1	TRBV5-4	once	TGTGCCAGCAGCCGGGGACAGCCGAACACTGAAGCTTTCTTT	CASSRGQPNTEAFF